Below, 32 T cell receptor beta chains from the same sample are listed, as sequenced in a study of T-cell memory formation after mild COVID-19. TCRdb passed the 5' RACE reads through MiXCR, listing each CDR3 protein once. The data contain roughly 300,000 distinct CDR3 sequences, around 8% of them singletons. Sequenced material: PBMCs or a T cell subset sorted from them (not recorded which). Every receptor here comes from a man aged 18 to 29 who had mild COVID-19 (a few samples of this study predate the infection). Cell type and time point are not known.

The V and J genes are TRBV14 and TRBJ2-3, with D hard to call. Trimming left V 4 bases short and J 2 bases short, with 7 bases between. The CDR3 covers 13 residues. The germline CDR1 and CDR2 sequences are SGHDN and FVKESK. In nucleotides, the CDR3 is TGTGCCAGCAGCCGTCAGAACACAGATACGCAGTATTTT. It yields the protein CASSRQNTDTQYF.

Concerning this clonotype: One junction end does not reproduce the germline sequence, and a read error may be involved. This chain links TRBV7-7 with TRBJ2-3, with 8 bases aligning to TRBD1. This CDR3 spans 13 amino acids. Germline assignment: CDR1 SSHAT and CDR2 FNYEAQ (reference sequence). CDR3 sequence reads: CASSRNRGDTQYF. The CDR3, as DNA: TGTGCTAGCAGCCGGAACAGGGGGGATACGCAGTATTTT.

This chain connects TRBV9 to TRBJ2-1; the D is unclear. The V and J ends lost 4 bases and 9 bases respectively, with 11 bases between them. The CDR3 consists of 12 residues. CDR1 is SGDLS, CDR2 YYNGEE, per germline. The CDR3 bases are TGTGCCAGCAGCTCCAGTACGGGTGAGCAGTTCTTC. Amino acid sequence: CASSSSTGEQFF.

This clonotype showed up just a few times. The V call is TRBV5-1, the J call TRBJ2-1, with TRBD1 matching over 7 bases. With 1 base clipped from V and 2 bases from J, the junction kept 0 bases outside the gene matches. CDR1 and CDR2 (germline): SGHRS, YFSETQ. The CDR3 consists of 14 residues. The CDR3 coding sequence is TGCGCCAGCAGCTTGCAGGGGGCCTACAATGAGCAGTTCTTC. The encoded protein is CASSLQGAYNEQFF.

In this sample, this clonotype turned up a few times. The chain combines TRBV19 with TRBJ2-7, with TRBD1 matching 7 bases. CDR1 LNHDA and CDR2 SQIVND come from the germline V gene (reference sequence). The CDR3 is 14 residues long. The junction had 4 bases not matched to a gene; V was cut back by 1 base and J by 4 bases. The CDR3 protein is CASSIAGQYYEQYF. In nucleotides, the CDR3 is TGTGCCAGTAGTATAGCGGGACAGTATTACGAGCAGTACTTC.

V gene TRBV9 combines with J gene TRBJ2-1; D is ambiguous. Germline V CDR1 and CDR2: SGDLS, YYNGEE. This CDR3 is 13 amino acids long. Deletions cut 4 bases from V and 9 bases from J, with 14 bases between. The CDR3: CASSPRSSAEQFF. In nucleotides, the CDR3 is TGTGCCAGCAGCCCCCGTTCCTCAGCTGAGCAGTTCTTC. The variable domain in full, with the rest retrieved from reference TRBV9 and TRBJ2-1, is DSGVTQTPKHLITATGQRVTLRCSPRSGDLSVYWYQQSLDQGLQFLIQYYNGEERAKGNILERFSAQQFPDLHSELNLSSLELGDSALYFCASSPRSSAEQFFGPGTRLTVL.

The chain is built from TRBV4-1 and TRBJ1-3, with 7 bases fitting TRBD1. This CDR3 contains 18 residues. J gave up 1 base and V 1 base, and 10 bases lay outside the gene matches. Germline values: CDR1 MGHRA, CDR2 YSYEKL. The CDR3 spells CASSQVTSTGASGNTIYF. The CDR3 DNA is TGCGCCAGCAGCCAAGTCACGAGTACAGGGGCTTCTGGAAACACCATATATTTT.

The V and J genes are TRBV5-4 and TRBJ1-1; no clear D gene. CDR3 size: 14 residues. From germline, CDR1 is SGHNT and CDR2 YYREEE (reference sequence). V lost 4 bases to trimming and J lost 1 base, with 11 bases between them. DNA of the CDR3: TGTGCCAGCAGCCGGACCAGTTCGAACACTGAAGCTTTCTTT. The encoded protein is CASSRTSSNTEAFF.

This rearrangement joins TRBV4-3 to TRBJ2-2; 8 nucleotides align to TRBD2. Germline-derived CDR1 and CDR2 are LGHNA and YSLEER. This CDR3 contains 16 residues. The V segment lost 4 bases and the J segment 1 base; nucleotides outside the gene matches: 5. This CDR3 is CASSPHGGGNTGELFF. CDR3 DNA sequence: TGCGCCAGCAGCCCGCACGGGGGGGGGAACACCGGGGAGCTGTTTTTT.

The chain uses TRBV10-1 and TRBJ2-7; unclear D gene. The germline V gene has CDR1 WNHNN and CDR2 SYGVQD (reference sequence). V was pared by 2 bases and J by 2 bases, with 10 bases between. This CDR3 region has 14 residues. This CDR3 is CASSEEWKPYEQYF. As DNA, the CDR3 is TGCGCCAGCAGTGAGGAGTGGAAACCCTACGAGCAGTACTTC.

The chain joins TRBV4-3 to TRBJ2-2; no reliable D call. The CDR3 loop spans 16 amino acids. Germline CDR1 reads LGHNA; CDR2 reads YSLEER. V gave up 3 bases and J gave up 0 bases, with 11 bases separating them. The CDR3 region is CASSQKRVTNTGELFF. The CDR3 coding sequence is TGCGCCAGCAGCCAGAAACGGGTCACGAACACCGGGGAGCTGTTTTTT.

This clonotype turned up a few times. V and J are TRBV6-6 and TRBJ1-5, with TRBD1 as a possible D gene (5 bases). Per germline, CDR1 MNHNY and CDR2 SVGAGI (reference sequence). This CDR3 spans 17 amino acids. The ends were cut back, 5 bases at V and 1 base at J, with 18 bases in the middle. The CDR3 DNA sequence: TGTGCCAGCAGTGACCCGCGTTTGGGGGGGAGCAATCAGCCCCAGCATTTT. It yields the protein CASSDPRLGGSNQPQHF.

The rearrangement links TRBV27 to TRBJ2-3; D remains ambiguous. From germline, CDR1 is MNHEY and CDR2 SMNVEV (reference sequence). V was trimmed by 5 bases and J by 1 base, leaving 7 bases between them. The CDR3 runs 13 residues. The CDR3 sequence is CASSVPGTDTQYF. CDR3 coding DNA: TGTGCCAGCAGTGTCCCAGGCACAGATACGCAGTATTTT.

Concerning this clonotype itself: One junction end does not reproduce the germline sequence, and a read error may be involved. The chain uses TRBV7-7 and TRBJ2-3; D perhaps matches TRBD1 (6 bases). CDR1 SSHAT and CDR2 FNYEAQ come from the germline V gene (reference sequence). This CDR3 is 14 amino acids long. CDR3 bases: TGTGCTAGCAGCTTCCAGGGGATTGGAGATACGCAGTATTTT. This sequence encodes CASSFQGIGDTQYF.

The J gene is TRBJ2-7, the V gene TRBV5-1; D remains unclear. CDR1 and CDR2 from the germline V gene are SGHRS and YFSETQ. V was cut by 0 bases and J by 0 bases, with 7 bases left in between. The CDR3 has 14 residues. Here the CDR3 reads CASSLAVTSYEQYF. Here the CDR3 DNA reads TGCGCCAGCAGCTTGGCAGTGACCTCCTACGAGCAGTACTTC.

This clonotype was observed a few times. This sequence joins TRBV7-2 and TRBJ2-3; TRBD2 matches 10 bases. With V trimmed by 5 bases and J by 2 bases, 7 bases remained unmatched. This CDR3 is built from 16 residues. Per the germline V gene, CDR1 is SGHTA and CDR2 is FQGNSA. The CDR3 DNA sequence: TGTGCCAGCAGCCCTCGACTAGCGGGCGTCACAGATACGCAGTATTTT. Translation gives CASSPRLAGVTDTQYF.

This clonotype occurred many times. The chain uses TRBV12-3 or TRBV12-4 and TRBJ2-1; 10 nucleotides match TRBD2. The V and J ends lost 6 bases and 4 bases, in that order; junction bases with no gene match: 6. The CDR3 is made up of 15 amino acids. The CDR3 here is CASRLLAGVYNEQFF. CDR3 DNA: TGTGCCAGCAGACTCCTAGCGGGGGTTTACAATGAGCAGTTCTTC.

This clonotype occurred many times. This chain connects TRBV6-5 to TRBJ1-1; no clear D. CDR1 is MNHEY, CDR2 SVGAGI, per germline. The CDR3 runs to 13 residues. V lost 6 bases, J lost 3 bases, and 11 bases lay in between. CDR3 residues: CASSQTRDTEAFF. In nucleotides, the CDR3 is TGTGCCAGCAGCCAGACTCGAGACACTGAAGCTTTCTTT.

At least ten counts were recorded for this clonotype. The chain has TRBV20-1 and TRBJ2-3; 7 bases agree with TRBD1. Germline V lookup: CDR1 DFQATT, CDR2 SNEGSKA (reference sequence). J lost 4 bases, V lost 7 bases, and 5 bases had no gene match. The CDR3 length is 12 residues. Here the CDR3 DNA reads TGCAGTGGACAGGGCGAGGCAGATACGCAGTATTTT. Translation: CSGQGEADTQYF.

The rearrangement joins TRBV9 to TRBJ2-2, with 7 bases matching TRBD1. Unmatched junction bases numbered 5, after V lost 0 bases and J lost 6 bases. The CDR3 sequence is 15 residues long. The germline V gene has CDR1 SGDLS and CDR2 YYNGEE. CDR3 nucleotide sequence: TGTGCCAGCAGCGTAGGAGGGGGCGCGGCCGGGGAGCTGTTTTTT. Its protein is CASSVGGGAAGELFF.

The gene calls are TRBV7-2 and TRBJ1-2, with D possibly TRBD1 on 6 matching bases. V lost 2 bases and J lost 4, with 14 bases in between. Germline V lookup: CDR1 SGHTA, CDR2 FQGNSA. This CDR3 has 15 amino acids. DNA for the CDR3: TGTGCCAGCAGCTTAAATACAGGACAGAGCTATGGCTACACCTTC. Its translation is CASSLNTGQSYGYTF.

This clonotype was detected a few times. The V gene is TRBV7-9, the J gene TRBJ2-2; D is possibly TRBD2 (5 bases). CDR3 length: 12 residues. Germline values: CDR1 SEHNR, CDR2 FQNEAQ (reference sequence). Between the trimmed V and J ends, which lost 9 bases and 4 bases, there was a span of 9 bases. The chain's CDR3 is CARAGSTGELFF. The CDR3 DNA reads TGTGCCAGGGCTGGGAGCACCGGGGAGCTGTTTTTT.

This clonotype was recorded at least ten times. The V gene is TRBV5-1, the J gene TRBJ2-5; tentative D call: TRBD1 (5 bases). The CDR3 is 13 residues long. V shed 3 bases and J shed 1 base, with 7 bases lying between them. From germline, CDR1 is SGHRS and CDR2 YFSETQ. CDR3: CASSWGSQETQYF. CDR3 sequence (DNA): TGCGCCAGCAGCTGGGGCAGCCAAGAGACCCAGTACTTC.

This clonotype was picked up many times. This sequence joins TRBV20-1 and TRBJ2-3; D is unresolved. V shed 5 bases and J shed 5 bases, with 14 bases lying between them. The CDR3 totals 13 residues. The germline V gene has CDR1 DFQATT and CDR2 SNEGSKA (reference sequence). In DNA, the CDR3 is TGCAGTGCTTTCATCTCCGAGGAAGATACGCAGTATTTT. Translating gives CSAFISEEDTQYF.

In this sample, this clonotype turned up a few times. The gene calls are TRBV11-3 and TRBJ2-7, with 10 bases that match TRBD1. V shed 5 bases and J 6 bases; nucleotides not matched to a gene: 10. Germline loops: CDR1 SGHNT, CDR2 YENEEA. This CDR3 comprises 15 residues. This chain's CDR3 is CASSRSGTGVREQYV. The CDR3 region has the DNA TGTGCCAGCAGCCGCTCCGGGACAGGGGTTCGCGAGCAGTACGTC.

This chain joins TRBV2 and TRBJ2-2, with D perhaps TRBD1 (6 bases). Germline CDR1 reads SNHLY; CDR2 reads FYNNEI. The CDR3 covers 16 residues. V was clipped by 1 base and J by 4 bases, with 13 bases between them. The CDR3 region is CASSEGQGKVTGELFF. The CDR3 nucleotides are TGTGCCAGCAGTGAAGGTCAGGGGAAGGTCACCGGGGAGCTGTTTTTT.

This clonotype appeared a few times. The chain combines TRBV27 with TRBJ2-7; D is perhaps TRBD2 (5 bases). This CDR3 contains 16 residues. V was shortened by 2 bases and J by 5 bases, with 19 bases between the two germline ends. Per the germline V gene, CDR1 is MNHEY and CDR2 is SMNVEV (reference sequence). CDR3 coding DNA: TGTGCCAGCAGTTTAGGACGGGATTCACCCTTCGACGAGCAGTACGTC. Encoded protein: CASSLGRDSPFDEQYV.

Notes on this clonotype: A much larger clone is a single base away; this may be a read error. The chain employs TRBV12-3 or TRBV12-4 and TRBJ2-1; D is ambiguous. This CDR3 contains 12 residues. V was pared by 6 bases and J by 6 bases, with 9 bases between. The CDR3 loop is CASRVVVNEQFF. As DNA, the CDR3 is TGTGCCAGCAGGGTGGTGGTCAATGAGCAGTTCTTC.

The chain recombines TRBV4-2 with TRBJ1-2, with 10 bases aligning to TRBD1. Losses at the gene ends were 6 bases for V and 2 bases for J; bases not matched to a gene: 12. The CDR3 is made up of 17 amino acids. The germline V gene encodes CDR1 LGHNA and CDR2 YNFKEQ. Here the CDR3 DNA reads TGTGCCAGCAGTCCAGAAGCCGGGACAGGGGCAAACTATGGCTACACCTTC. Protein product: CASSPEAGTGANYGYTF.

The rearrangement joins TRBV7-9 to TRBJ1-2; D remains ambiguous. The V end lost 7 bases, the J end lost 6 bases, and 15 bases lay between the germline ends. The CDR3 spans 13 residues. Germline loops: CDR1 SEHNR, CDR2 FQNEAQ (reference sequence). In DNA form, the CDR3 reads TGTGCCAGCACCTACTCGGGTCGAGATGGCTACACCTTC. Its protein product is CASTYSGRDGYTF.

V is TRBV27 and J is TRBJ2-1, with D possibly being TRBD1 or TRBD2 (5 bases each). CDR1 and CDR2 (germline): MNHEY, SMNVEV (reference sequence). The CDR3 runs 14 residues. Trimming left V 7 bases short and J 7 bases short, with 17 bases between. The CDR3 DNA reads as TGTGCCAGCACCTTAGGGACGGCGAATAATGAGCAGTTCTTC. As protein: CASTLGTANNEQFF.

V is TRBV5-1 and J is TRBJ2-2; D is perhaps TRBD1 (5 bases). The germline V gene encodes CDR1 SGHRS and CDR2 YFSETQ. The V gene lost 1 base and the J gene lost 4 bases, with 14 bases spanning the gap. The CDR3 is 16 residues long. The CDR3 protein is CASSLLDISSTGELFF. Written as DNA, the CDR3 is TGCGCCAGCAGCTTGCTGGACATTTCGAGCACCGGGGAGCTGTTTTTT.